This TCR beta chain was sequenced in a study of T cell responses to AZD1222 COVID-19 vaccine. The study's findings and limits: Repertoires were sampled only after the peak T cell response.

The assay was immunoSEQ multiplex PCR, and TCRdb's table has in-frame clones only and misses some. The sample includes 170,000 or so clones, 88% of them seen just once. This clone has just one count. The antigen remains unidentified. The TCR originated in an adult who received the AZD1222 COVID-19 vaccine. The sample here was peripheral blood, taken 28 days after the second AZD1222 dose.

The CDR3 DNA sequence: TGCGCCAGCAGCCAACTTCCTAGCGGGGGGTCAGATACGCAGTATTTT. The encoded protein is CASSQLPSGGSDTQYF. The chain couples TRBV4-1 to TRBJ2-3; 11 nucleotides match TRBD2. With 2 bases clipped from V and 4 bases from J, the junction kept 5 bases outside the gene matches. The CDR3 loop spans 16 amino acids. In germline, CDR1 is MGHRA, CDR2 YSYEKL.